Listed below are T cell receptor beta chains from one sample, sequenced in a study of shared clonotypes between healthy human individuals. Assay: immunoSEQ multiplex PCR; the TCRdb copy retains only in-frame clones and omits some. The sample contains fewer than 550,000 clones, 75% to 80% of which appear only once. The sample taken for sequencing was PBMCs. The receptors stem from a woman aged 40 to 50 in good health. Some clones in this sample may be carry-over from other donors' samples. Both conserved end residues are part of each CDR3. The D gene is left open where the match is weak. Clone sizes are given selectively: once, few, many, or a class where the clone is expanded.

j_call v_call clone_size cdr3_length d_call cdr3_aa cdr3_nt
TRBJ1-4 TRBV5-1 NA 14 NA CASRTGPGGEKLFF TGCGCCAGCAGAACAGGACCGGGCGGTGAAAAACTGTTTTTT
TRBJ2-1 TRBV28 NA 13 NA CASSLTPYNEQFF TGTGCCAGCAGCCTGACACCATACAATGAGCAGTTCTTC
TRBJ1-1 TRBV19 many 16 TRBD1 CASSPTTGTANTEAFF TGTGCCAGTAGTCCCACCACTGGGACAGCTAACACTGAAGCTTTCTTT
TRBJ2-1 TRBV19 NA 14 TRBD2 CASRAGLLYNEQFF TGTGCCAGCAGAGCGGGGCTTCTCTACAATGAGCAGTTCTTC
TRBJ2-2 TRBV19 NA 15 NA CASSVRDGNTGELFF TGTGCCAGTAGTGTTAGGGACGGGAACACCGGGGAGCTGTTTTTT
TRBJ1-2 TRBV10-3 NA 18 TRBD1 CAISESIYRGSSNYGYTF TGTGCCATCAGTGAGTCGATTTACAGGGGTAGTTCTAACTATGGCTACACCTTC
TRBJ2-1 TRBV9 NA 16 TRBD2 CASSPGFAGGHNEQFF TGTGCCAGCAGCCCGGGCTTTGCGGGGGGACACAATGAGCAGTTCTTC
TRBJ2-5 TRBV10-3 few 15 TRBD2 CAISDGLAGRETQYF TGTGCCATCAGTGATGGACTAGCGGGACGCGAGACCCAGTACTTC
TRBJ2-1 TRBV5-1 NA 21 NA CASTLPNGTLEKVSDYNEQFF TGCGCCAGCACCCTACCCAACGGAACTCTAGAAAAAGTAAGTGACTACAATGAGCAGTTCTTC
TRBJ2-1 TRBV5-1 NA 13 NA CASSLSAYNEQFF TGCGCCAGCAGCTTGTCAGCCTACAATGAGCAGTTCTTC
TRBJ2-1 TRBV29-1 NA 14 TRBD2 CSVGGGRSYNEQFF TGCAGCGTTGGGGGGGGAAGAAGCTACAATGAGCAGTTCTTC
TRBJ2-3 TRBV7-3 NA 18 TRBD2 CASSLTQRFGGSVDTQYF TGTGCCAGCAGCTTAACGCAGCGGTTTGGCGGGAGTGTTGATACGCAGTATTTT
TRBJ1-5 TRBV27 NA 15 NA CASSFRSLGNQPQHF TGTGCCAGCAGTTTCCGATCCCTCGGGAATCAGCCCCAGCATTTT
TRBJ2-1 TRBV7-9 few 17 NA CASSFPGLLGSYNEQFF TGTGCCAGCAGCTTCCCGGGACTTCTTGGCTCCTACAATGAGCAGTTCTTC
TRBJ2-3 TRBV6-5 many 15 TRBD2 CASSPGAGVTDTQYF TGTGCCAGCAGTCCCGGTGCGGGAGTAACAGATACGCAGTATTTT
TRBJ2-1 TRBV30 few 13 TRBD2 CAWSKGTSAKQFF TGTGCCTGGAGTAAAGGGACTAGCGCAAAGCAGTTCTTC
TRBJ2-5 TRBV2 NA 14 NA CASRTVRNQETQYF TGTGCCAGCAGGACCGTACGCAACCAAGAGACCCAGTACTTC
TRBJ1-2 TRBV4-1 NA 14 TRBD1 CASSPGTGVYGYTF TGCGCCAGCAGCCCCGGGACAGGGGTCTATGGCTACACCTTC
TRBJ2-3 TRBV6-6 NA 12 NA CASSFEGTTWDF TGTGCCAGCAGTTTCGAAGGGACCACTTGGGATTTT
TRBJ2-7 TRBV28 NA 14 TRBD2 CASSFPSRGGEQYF TGTGCCAGCAGTTTCCCCTCCCGGGGAGGGGAGCAGTACTTC
TRBJ1-4 TRBV9 NA 13 TRBD1 CASSTGVGEKLFF TGTGCCAGCAGCACAGGGGTGGGAGAAAAACTGTTTTTT
TRBJ2-3 TRBV9 NA 15 NA CASSVVAAGTDTQYF TGTGCCAGCAGCGTAGTTGCAGCGGGCACAGATACGCAGTATTTT
TRBJ1-3 TRBV25-1 NA 14 NA CASSDWGTGNTIYF TGTGCCAGCAGTGATTGGGGGACTGGAAACACCATATATTTT
TRBJ2-2 TRBV7-9 NA 13 NA CASSLFATGELFF TGTGCCAGCAGCTTATTTGCGACCGGGGAGCTGTTTTTT
TRBJ2-1 TRBV30 NA 14 TRBD2 CAWTGTSGRVGQFF TGTGCCTGGACTGGGACTAGCGGGAGGGTGGGGCAGTTCTTC
TRBJ2-5 TRBV18 NA 12 NA CASSQTQETQYF TGTGCCAGCTCACAAACCCAAGAGACCCAGTACTTC
TRBJ2-7 TRBV28 NA 13 NA CASIAGNSYEQYF TGTGCCAGCATCGCAGGGAACTCCTACGAGCAGTACTTC
TRBJ2-5 TRBV29-1 NA 13 NA CSVEKAPVETQYF TGCAGCGTTGAAAAGGCCCCCGTGGAGACCCAGTACTTC
TRBJ1-1 TRBV5-6 NA 16 NA CASSPGIGRSGTEAFF TGTGCCAGCAGCCCAGGGATTGGGAGATCCGGCACTGAAGCTTTCTTT
TRBJ1-5 TRBV6-4 NA 13 NA CASSPESGQPQHF TGTGCCAGCAGTCCGGAGTCCGGTCAGCCCCAGCATTTT
TRBJ2-5 TRBV6-1 NA 13 TRBD2 CASSGTRQETQYF TGTGCCAGCTCGGGGACTAGACAAGAGACCCAGTACTTC
TRBJ1-1 TRBV6-1 few 11 NA CASSNSAEAFF TGTGCCAGCAGCAACAGCGCTGAAGCTTTCTTT
TRBJ1-2 TRBV18 NA 13 NA CASSPQPNYGYTF TGTGCCAGCTCACCACAACCGAACTATGGCTACACCTTC
TRBJ1-1 TRBV28 NA 14 NA CASSPAGHVTEAFF TGTGCCAGCAGTCCGGCCGGACACGTCACTGAAGCTTTCTTT
TRBJ1-1 TRBV9 once 15 TRBD1 CASSALQGMNTEAFF TGTGCCAGCAGCGCCCTACAGGGGATGAACACTGAAGCTTTCTTT